The TCR beta chain under discussion was sequenced for a study of T cells after yellow fever vaccination. Study conclusions and caveats: Overlap between CD4 and CD8 compartments was detected for a small share of clonotypes.

This CDR3 comprises 13 residues. Germline CDR1 SQVTM, CDR2 ANQGSEA. V was pared by 3 bases and J by 5 bases, with 14 bases between. This clonotype was detected many times. TCRdb recomputed calls from the 5' RACE reads with MiXCR, one row per CDR3 protein. Among 40,000 or so distinct CDR3 sequences, approximately 6.3% were seen once, and the ten largest hold 15%. Sequenced material: CD8+ T cells not binding an NS4B(214-222) dextramer, sorted from PBMCs, taken 45 days after the yellow fever booster vaccination. The chain links TRBV29-1 to TRBJ2-7, with a tentative D call TRBD1 (6 bases). The sequence was collected from a man younger than 45 who received the YFV17D yellow fever vaccine. CDR3 in amino acids: CSVDTGRNDEQYF. Here the CDR3 DNA reads TGCAGCGTTGACACAGGGAGAAATGACGAGCAGTACTTC.